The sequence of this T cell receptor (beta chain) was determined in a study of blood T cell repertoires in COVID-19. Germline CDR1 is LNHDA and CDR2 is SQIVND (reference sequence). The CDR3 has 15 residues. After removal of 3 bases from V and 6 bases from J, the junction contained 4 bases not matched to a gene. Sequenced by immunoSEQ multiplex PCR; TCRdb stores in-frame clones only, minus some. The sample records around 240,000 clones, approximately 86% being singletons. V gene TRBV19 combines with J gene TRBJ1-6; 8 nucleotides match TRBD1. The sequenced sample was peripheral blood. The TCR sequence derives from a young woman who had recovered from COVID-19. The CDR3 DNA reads TGTGCCAGTAGTATTCGGACAGGGACTAATTCACCCCTCCACTTT. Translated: CASSIRTGTNSPLHF.